This T cell receptor beta chain was retrieved from a study of cytomegalovirus exposure and HLA in healthy donors. Germline values: CDR1 SGHNT, CDR2 YYREEE (reference sequence). CDR3 length: 13 amino acids. J gave up 7 bases and V 5 bases, and 4 bases lay outside the gene matches. 60 Vbeta and 13 Jbeta primers were used in PCR. The protocol was immunoSEQ multiplex PCR, while the TCRdb copy is restricted to in-frame clones and leaves out a portion. The repertoire includes about 200,000 clones, 12% of them detected once, and approximately 8.4% sits in the top ten. Material: PBMCs. The TCR comes from a man aged 50 to 60 in good health and CMV-seropositive. The rearrangement joins TRBV5-4 to TRBJ2-7; 12 nucleotides line up with TRBD1. DNA of the CDR3: TGTGCCAGCAGGGGACAGGGGGCGGGGGAGCAGTACTTC. This codes for CASRGQGAGEQYF.